These 32 T cell receptor beta chains originate from one sample sequenced in a study of blood T cell repertoires in COVID-19. Clones were sequenced by immunoSEQ multiplex PCR, and TCRdb holds only the in-frame ones, with some missing. Of hundreds of thousands of clones in the sample, 87% were seen once. Sequencing was done on a sample of PBMCs or T cells enriched from blood (not recorded which). The receptor source for this set is a woman aged 18 to 35 who had recovered from COVID-19.

This chain links TRBV7-3 with TRBJ2-3, with 7 bases fitting TRBD2. J was trimmed by 4 bases and V by 5 bases; bases with no gene match: 12. CDR1 is SGHTA and CDR2 is FQGTGA in the germline V gene. The CDR3 length is 16 residues. The CDR3 sequence is CASSPVVAGVADTQYF. The CDR3 nucleotides read TGTGCCAGCAGCCCCGTGGTGGCGGGAGTGGCAGATACGCAGTATTTT.

The rearrangement links TRBV7-2 to TRBJ1-1, with D hard to call. The CDR3 length is 13 residues. CDR1 and CDR2 (germline): SGHTA, FQGNSA. V was clipped by 5 bases and J by 1 base, with 8 bases between them. CDR3 in amino acids: CASSPLANTEAFF. The CDR3 nucleotides read TGTGCCAGCAGCCCTCTAGCGAACACTGAAGCTTTCTTT.

The chain employs TRBV18 and TRBJ2-3; D uncertain. CDR3 length equals 14 residues. Per the germline V gene, CDR1 is KGHSH and CDR2 is LQKENI. V was clipped by 0 bases and J by 1 base, with 5 bases between them. The CDR3, as DNA: TGTGCCAGCTCACCACCCACACGCACAGATACGCAGTATTTT. Residues: CASSPPTRTDTQYF.

This rearrangement joins TRBV18 to TRBJ1-2; D might be TRBD1 (5 bases). CDR3 length: 12 amino acids. Germline CDR1 and CDR2: KGHSH and LQKENI. V was cut by 5 bases and J by 8 bases, with 12 bases left in between. This CDR3 reads CASSTYGGGYTF. The CDR3 DNA follows: TGTGCCAGCTCAACCTACGGGGGAGGCTACACCTTC.

The rearrangement uses TRBV27 and TRBJ1-1, with D perhaps TRBD1 (6 bases). Trimming took 4 bases from V and 4 from J, leaving 16 bases between them. Germline V CDR1 and CDR2: MNHEY, SMNVEV (reference sequence). CDR3 length: 15 residues. The CDR3 loop is CASSSLVTGSTEAFF. Written as DNA, the CDR3 is TGTGCCAGCAGTTCACTTGTAACAGGGAGCACTGAAGCTTTCTTT.

This clone was counted once. The chain carries TRBV28 and TRBJ2-1, with TRBD2 identical over 8 bases. There are 16 residues in the CDR3. CDR1 and CDR2 from the germline V gene are MDHEN and SYDVKM. V lost 7 bases and J lost 0; bases outside the gene matches: 8. This CDR3 reads CASTIRSGSSYNEQFF. For the CDR3, the DNA is TGTGCCAGCACTATCCGAAGCGGGAGCTCCTACAATGAGCAGTTCTTC. Supplemented by reference TRBV28 and TRBJ2-1, the full variable domain reads DVKVTQSSRYLVKRTGEKVFLECVQDMDHENMFWYRQDPGLGLRLIYFSYDVKMKEKGDIPEGYSVSREKKERFSLILESASTNQTSMYLCASTIRSGSSYNEQFFGPGTRLTVL.

The genes are TRBV24-1 and TRBJ1-2, with D maybe TRBD1 (5 bases). In germline, CDR1 is KGHDR, CDR2 SFDVKD. V was cut by 5 bases and J by 1 base, with 16 bases left in between. CDR3 length: 16 amino acids. CDR3 amino acids: CATSGYRTPFNYGYTF. Here the CDR3 DNA reads TGTGCCACCAGTGGGTACCGGACACCGTTTAACTATGGCTACACCTTC.

The genes are TRBV5-1 and TRBJ1-1; 9 bases align to TRBD1. The CDR3 consists of 15 residues. J lost 4 bases, V lost 6 bases, and 10 bases had no gene match. Germline CDR1 reads SGHRS; CDR2 reads YFSETQ. CDR3 DNA sequence: TGCGCCAGCACCCTTGGAGGGGACAGGGTCACTGAAGCTTTCTTT. It yields the protein CASTLGGDRVTEAFF.

The V call is TRBV6-2 or TRBV6-3, the J call TRBJ1-2, with 7 bases that match TRBD1. The germline V gene has CDR1 MNHEY and CDR2 SVGEGT. The CDR3 is made up of 15 amino acids. V was pared by 6 bases and J by 4 bases, with 11 bases of the junction left unmatched. The CDR3 here is CASSPPRGPLYGYTF. The CDR3 DNA is TGTGCCAGCAGCCCACCAAGGGGGCCGCTCTATGGCTACACCTTC.

The chain couples TRBV19 to TRBJ1-3, with D perhaps TRBD1 (5 bases). Trimming removed 5 bases from V and 0 bases from J, with 14 bases in between. Germline CDR1 reads LNHDA; CDR2 reads SQIVND (reference sequence). The CDR3 spans 16 residues. The chain's CDR3 is CASSPSGLNSGNTIYF. CDR3 sequence (DNA): TGTGCCAGTAGTCCCTCGGGACTGAACTCTGGAAACACCATATATTTT. Full variable domain (remainder filled in from reference TRBV19 and TRBJ1-3): DGGITQSPKYLFRKEGQNVTLSCEQNLNHDAMYWYRQDPGQGLRLIYYSQIVNDFQKGDIAEGYSVSREKKESFPLTVTSAQKNPTAFYLCASSPSGLNSGNTIYFGEGSWLTVV.

The chain has TRBV4-2 and TRBJ1-3; a possible D gene is TRBD1 (5 bases). V lost 0 bases and J 4 bases, leaving 13 bases between the germline ends. The CDR3 spans 16 residues. CDR1 LGHNA and CDR2 YNFKEQ come from the germline V gene. The CDR3 nucleotides read TGTGCCAGCAGCCAAGATTTATCAGGGTCCGGAAACACCATATATTTT. Its translation is CASSQDLSGSGNTIYF.

The rearrangement joins TRBV6-2 or TRBV6-3 to TRBJ1-4; 7 bases agree with TRBD1. CDR3 length: 19 residues. Trimming took 0 bases from V and 0 from J; bases not matched to a gene: 10. Germline V gene lookup returns CDR1 MNHEY and CDR2 SVGEGT. DNA of the CDR3: TGTGCCAGCAGTTACTCGATTGGGACAGTCAATTCAACTAATGAAAAACTGTTTTTT. Its translation is CASSYSIGTVNSTNEKLFF.

V gene TRBV5-8 combines with J gene TRBJ1-2; 10 positions agree with TRBD1. V lost 0 bases and J lost 2; bases outside the gene matches: 4. The germline gives CDR1 SGHTS, CDR2 YDEGEE. The CDR3 is 16 amino acids. The CDR3 region is CASSLDDRGLNYGYTF. For the CDR3, the DNA is TGTGCCAGCAGCTTGGACGACAGGGGGCTGAACTATGGCTACACCTTC.

This chain links TRBV7-2 with TRBJ1-2, with D perhaps TRBD1 (5 bases). V lost 5 bases to trimming and J lost 1 base, with 14 bases between them. CDR1 SGHTA and CDR2 FQGNSA come from the germline V gene. The CDR3 runs to 15 residues. The CDR3 DNA follows: TGTGCCAGCAGCCCGCAGACAGATTTTAACTATGGCTACACCTTC. The encoded protein is CASSPQTDFNYGYTF. Full variable domain (remainder filled in from reference TRBV7-2 and TRBJ1-2): GAGVSQSPSNKVTEKGKDVELRCDPISGHTALYWYRQSLGQGLEFLIYFQGNSAPDKSGLPSDRFSAERTGGSVSTLTIQRTQQEDSAVYLCASSPQTDFNYGYTFGSGTRLTVV.

CDR3 in DNA: TGTGCCAGCAGTTATAGCGGGAGTTTCAATGAGCAGTTCTTC. Translated: CASSYSGSFNEQFF. The chain couples TRBV6-4 to TRBJ2-1; 9 bases align to TRBD2. The CDR3 sequence is 14 residues long. With V trimmed by 5 bases and J by 6 bases, 5 bases remained unmatched. The germline CDR1 and CDR2 sequences are MRHNA and SNTAGT.

V usage is TRBV4-1 and J usage is TRBJ2-3; tentative D call: TRBD1 (5 bases). Germline-derived CDR1 and CDR2 are MGHRA and YSYEKL. The CDR3 length is 14 residues. V was clipped by 3 bases and J by 2 bases, with 9 bases between them. The CDR3 protein is CASSHGAFTDTQYF. The CDR3 nucleotides are TGCGCCAGCAGCCATGGGGCCTTCACAGATACGCAGTATTTT.

V is TRBV4-3 and J is TRBJ2-7, with 9 nucleotides matching TRBD2. The CDR3 is made up of 16 amino acids. Germline loops: CDR1 LGHNA, CDR2 YSLEER. V was clipped by 2 bases and J by 0 bases; unmatched bases: 5. DNA for the CDR3: TGCGCCAGCAGCCAATATCTAGCGGGAAGCTCCTACGAGCAGTACTTC. Its translation is CASSQYLAGSSYEQYF.

The chain employs TRBV9 and TRBJ2-1, with 8 bases that match TRBD1. The CDR3 totals 15 residues. With 1 base clipped from V and 6 bases from J, the junction kept 6 bases outside the gene matches. Germline V gene data show CDR1 as SGDLS and CDR2 as YYNGEE. The CDR3 coding sequence is TGTGCCAGCAGCGTAAGACCGGACAGGGCCAATGAGCAGTTCTTC. This translates into CASSVRPDRANEQFF.

V usage is TRBV15 and J usage is TRBJ1-2, with D possibly TRBD1 on 6 matching bases. Trimming took 3 bases from V and 8 from J, leaving 22 bases between them. The CDR3 totals 16 residues. In germline, CDR1 is LNHNV, CDR2 YYDKDF (reference sequence). The chain's CDR3 is CATSRVDRTPSMGYTF. CDR3 bases: TGTGCCACCAGCAGGGTGGACAGAACCCCTTCTATGGGCTACACCTTC.

The table lists this clone with a count of one. V and J are TRBV7-2 and TRBJ1-2; 8 bases line up with TRBD1. CDR1 is SGHTA and CDR2 is FQGNSA in the germline V gene. The CDR3 runs 12 residues. V was clipped by 5 bases and J by 6 bases; unmatched bases: 2. The CDR3: CASSVTGDGYTF. CDR3 bases: TGTGCCAGCAGCGTGACAGGGGATGGCTACACCTTC. The whole variable domain, remainder taken from reference TRBV7-2 and TRBJ1-2, is GAGVSQSPSNKVTEKGKDVELRCDPISGHTALYWYRQSLGQGLEFLIYFQGNSAPDKSGLPSDRFSAERTGGSVSTLTIQRTQQEDSAVYLCASSVTGDGYTFGSGTRLTVV.

This clone was observed a handful of times. This sequence joins TRBV27 and TRBJ1-2, with 7 bases fitting TRBD1. The J segment lost 5 bases and the V segment lost 2 bases, leaving 2 bases of the junction unmatched. Germline CDR1 is MNHEY and CDR2 is SMNVEV (reference sequence). The CDR3 runs 13 residues. The CDR3: CASSLRQGYGYTF. CDR3 bases: TGTGCCAGCAGTTTAAGACAGGGATATGGCTACACCTTC.

DNA for the CDR3: TGTGCCAGCAGTGACAGGGGCCATCAGCCCCAGCATTTT. It codes for CASSDRGHQPQHF. The chain carries TRBV2 and TRBJ1-5; TRBD1 might be the D (6 bases). The CDR3 is made up of 13 amino acids. The V gene lost 3 bases and the J gene lost 5 bases, with 8 bases spanning the gap. CDR1 and CDR2 (germline): SNHLY, FYNNEI.

The chain carries TRBV18 and TRBJ2-4; TRBD1 might be the D (5 bases). This CDR3 contains 17 residues. The V gene's germline CDR1 is KGHSH and CDR2 LQKENI. V was shortened by 1 base and J by 8 bases, with 21 bases between the two germline ends. The CDR3 is CASSPRLSPRERDIQYF. CDR3 DNA: TGTGCCAGCTCACCACGTTTGAGTCCCAGGGAACGTGACATTCAGTACTTC.

This chain links TRBV28 with TRBJ2-6, with D possibly being TRBD2 (6 bases). The CDR3 spans 16 residues. With 2 bases removed from V and 1 base from J, the gap between germline ends came to 9 bases. The germline gives CDR1 MDHEN, CDR2 SYDVKM. CDR3 loop: CASSLPGLSGANVLTF. The CDR3 DNA reads TGTGCCAGCAGTTTACCAGGACTATCTGGGGCCAACGTCCTGACTTTC.

The chain has TRBV7-2 and TRBJ2-7; TRBD2 matches 9 bases. Germline-derived CDR1 and CDR2 are SGHTA and FQGNSA. The CDR3 has 16 residues. With 1 base clipped from V and 2 bases from J, the junction kept 6 bases outside the gene matches. CDR3: CASSLGGRLAAYEQYF. CDR3 DNA: TGTGCCAGCAGCTTAGGGGGGAGACTAGCGGCCTACGAGCAGTACTTC. Combining the CDR3 with reference TRBV7-2 and TRBJ2-7 gives the whole variable domain GAGVSQSPSNKVTEKGKDVELRCDPISGHTALYWYRQSLGQGLEFLIYFQGNSAPDKSGLPSDRFSAERTGGSVSTLTIQRTQQEDSAVYLCASSLGGRLAAYEQYFGPGTRLTVT.

The rearrangement links TRBV2 to TRBJ1-1; 7 positions agree with TRBD1. Losses at the gene ends were 4 bases for V and 6 bases for J; bases not matched to a gene: 14. Germline V gene data show CDR1 as SNHLY and CDR2 as FYNNEI. The CDR3 totals 16 residues. CDR3 region: CASSAGLGRGSAEAFF. Written as DNA, the CDR3 is TGTGCCAGCAGTGCCGGGCTGGGCAGGGGGTCGGCTGAAGCTTTCTTT.

The J gene is TRBJ1-1, the V gene TRBV19; 7 nucleotides match TRBD1. The V gene's germline CDR1 is LNHDA and CDR2 SQIVND (reference sequence). This CDR3 is built from 15 residues. The V segment lost 3 bases and the J segment 6 bases; nucleotides outside the gene matches: 10. The CDR3 bases are TGTGCCAGTAGTATCTTCGAGGGGGCGTCGGCTGAAGCTTTCTTT. As protein: CASSIFEGASAEAFF.

This clone was counted only a few times. This sequence joins TRBV7-9 and TRBJ2-7; 8 bases line up with TRBD2. The CDR3 covers 13 residues. The germline CDR1 and CDR2 sequences are SEHNR and FQNEAQ (reference sequence). The trim removed 4 bases at V and 6 bases at J, leaving 5 bases unmatched. CDR3 bases: TGTGCCAGCAGCTCCGCGGGAGGTGGCGAGCAGTACTTC. Its translation: CASSSAGGGEQYF.

The CDR3 coding sequence is TGTGCCAGCAGTTACGGGGCAGGGAGCACAGATACGCAGTATTTT. This sequence encodes CASSYGAGSTDTQYF. This chain uses TRBV6-5 with TRBJ2-3, with TRBD1 as a possible D gene (5 bases). Looked up from germline, CDR1 is MNHEY and CDR2 is SVGAGI. The length of the CDR3 is 15 residues. Deletions cut 2 bases from V and 0 bases from J, with 9 bases between.

The chain is built from TRBV7-2 and TRBJ2-5, with TRBD2 matching over 7 bases. The length of the CDR3 is 16 residues. Germline CDR1 and CDR2: SGHTA and FQGNSA. J gave up 5 bases and V 9 bases, and 18 bases lay outside the gene matches. The chain's CDR3 is CARGGEEQGLGETQYF. Here the CDR3 DNA reads TGTGCCAGGGGGGGGGAAGAGCAGGGTTTAGGGGAGACCCAGTACTTC.

The chain is built from TRBV6-4 and TRBJ2-1; 15 nucleotides match TRBD2. Germline V gene lookup returns CDR1 MRHNA and CDR2 SNTAGT. V lost 4 bases and J lost 8; bases outside the gene matches: 3. This CDR3 comprises 15 residues. This CDR3 is CASSGTSGGADEQFF. Written as DNA, the CDR3 is TGTGCCAGCAGTGGGACTAGCGGGGGGGCCGATGAGCAGTTCTTC.

This clone was counted once. The chain joins TRBV10-3 to TRBJ2-2; 8 nucleotides match TRBD1. The V segment lost 0 bases and the J segment 2 bases; nucleotides outside the gene matches: 2. In germline, CDR1 is ENHRY, CDR2 SYGVKD. The CDR3 has 16 residues. In nucleotides, the CDR3 is TGTGCCATCAGTGAGTCGTCAGGGGGCAACACCGGGGAGCTGTTTTTT. Translating it yields CAISESSGGNTGELFF.